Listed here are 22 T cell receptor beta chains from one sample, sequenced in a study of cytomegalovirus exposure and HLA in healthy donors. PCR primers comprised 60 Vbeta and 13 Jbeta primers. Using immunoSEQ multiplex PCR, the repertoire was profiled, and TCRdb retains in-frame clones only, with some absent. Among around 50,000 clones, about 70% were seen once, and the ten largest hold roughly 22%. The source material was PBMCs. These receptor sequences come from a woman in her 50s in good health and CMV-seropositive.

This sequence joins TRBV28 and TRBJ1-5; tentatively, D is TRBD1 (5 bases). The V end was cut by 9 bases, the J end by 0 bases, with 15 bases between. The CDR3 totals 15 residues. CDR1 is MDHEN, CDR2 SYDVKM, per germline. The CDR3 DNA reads TGTGCCAGTGCCCAGGGACTTGGTAGCAATCAGCCCCAGCATTTT. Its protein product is CASAQGLGSNQPQHF. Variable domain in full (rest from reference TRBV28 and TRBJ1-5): DVKVTQSSRYLVKRTGEKVFLECVQDMDHENMFWYRQDPGLGLRLIYFSYDVKMKEKGDIPEGYSVSREKKERFSLILESASTNQTSMYLCASAQGLGSNQPQHFGDGTRLSIL.

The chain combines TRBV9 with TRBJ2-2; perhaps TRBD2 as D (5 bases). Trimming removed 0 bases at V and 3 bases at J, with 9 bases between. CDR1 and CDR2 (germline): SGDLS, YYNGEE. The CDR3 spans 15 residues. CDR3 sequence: CASSVEARDTGELFF. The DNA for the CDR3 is TGTGCCAGCAGCGTAGAGGCGAGGGACACCGGGGAGCTGTTTTTT. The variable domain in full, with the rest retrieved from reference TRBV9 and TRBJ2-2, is DSGVTQTPKHLITATGQRVTLRCSPRSGDLSVYWYQQSLDQGLQFLIQYYNGEERAKGNILERFSAQQFPDLHSELNLSSLELGDSALYFCASSVEARDTGELFFGEGSRLTVL.

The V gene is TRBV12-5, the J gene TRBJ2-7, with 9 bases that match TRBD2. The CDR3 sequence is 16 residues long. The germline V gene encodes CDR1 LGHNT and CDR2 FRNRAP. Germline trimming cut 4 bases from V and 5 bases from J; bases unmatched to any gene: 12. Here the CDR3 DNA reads TGTGCTAGTGGTTCCACTTTTCTAGCGGGGAAACACGAGCAGTACTTC. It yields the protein CASGSTFLAGKHEQYF.

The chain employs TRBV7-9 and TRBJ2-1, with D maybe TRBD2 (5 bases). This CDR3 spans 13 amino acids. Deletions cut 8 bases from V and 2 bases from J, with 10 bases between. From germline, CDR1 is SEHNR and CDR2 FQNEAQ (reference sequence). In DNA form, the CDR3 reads TGTGCCAGCGTGCCGAGGGCCTACAATGAGCAGTTCTTC. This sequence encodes CASVPRAYNEQFF.

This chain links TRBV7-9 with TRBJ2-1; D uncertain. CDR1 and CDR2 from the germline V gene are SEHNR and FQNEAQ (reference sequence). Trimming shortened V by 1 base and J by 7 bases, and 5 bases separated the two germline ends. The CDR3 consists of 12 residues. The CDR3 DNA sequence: TGTGCCAGCAGCTTAGTCGAGAATGAGCAGTTCTTC. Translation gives CASSLVENEQFF.

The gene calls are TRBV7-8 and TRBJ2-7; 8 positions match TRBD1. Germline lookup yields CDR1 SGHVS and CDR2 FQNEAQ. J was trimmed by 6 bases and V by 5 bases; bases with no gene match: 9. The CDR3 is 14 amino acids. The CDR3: CASSNRGLSGEQYF. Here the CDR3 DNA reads TGTGCCAGCAGCAACAGGGGGTTGTCCGGCGAGCAGTACTTC.

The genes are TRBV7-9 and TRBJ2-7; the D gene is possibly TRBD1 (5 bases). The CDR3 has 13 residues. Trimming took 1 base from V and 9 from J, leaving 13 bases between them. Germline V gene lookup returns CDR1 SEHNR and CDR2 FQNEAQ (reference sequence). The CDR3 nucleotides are TGTGCCAGCAGCTTAGAAGGACATACGAGGCAGTACTTC. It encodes CASSLEGHTRQYF.

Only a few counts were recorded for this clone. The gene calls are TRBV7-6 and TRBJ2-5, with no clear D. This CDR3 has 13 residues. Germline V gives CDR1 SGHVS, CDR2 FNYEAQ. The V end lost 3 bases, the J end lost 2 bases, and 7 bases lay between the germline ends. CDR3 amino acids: CASSFGRQETQYF. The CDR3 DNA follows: TGTGCCAGCAGCTTTGGCAGACAAGAGACCCAGTACTTC. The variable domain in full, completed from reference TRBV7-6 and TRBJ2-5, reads GAGVSQSPRYKVTKRGQDVALRCDPISGHVSLYWYRQALGQGPEFLTYFNYEAQQDKSGLPNDRFSAERPEGSISTLTIQRTEQRDSAMYRCASSFGRQETQYFGPGTRLLVL.

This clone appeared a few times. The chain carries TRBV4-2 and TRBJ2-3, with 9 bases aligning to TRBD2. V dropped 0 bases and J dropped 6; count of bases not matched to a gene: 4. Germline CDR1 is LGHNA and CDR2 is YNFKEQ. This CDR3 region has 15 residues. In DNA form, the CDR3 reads TGTGCCAGCAGCCAAGAGGCTAGCGGGGCGGATACGCAGTATTTT. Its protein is CASSQEASGADTQYF.

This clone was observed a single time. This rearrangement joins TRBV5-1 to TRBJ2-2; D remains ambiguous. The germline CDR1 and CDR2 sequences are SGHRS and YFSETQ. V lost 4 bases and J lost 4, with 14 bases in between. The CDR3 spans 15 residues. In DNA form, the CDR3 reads TGCGCCAGCAGCGGGCTGACCCCCGGCACCGGGGAGCTGTTTTTT. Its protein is CASSGLTPGTGELFF.

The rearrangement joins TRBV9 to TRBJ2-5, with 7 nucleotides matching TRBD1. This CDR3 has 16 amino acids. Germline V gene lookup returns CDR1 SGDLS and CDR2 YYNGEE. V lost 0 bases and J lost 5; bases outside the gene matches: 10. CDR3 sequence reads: CASSVGGGDFRETQYF. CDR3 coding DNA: TGTGCCAGCAGCGTAGGAGGGGGCGATTTTCGGGAGACCCAGTACTTC.

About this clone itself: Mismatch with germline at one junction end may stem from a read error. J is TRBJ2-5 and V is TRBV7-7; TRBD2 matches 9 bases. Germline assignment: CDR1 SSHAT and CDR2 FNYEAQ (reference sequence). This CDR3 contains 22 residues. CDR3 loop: CASSLAPAIPGLAPFESETQYF. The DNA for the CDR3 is TGTGCTAGCAGCTTAGCTCCAGCGATCCCGGGACTAGCCCCATTTGAGTCCGAGACCCAGTACTTC. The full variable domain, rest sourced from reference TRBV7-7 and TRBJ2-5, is GAGVSQSPRYKVTKRGQDVTLRCDPISSHATLYWYQQALGQGPEFLTYFNYEAQPDKSGLPSDRFSAERPEGSISTLTIQRTEQRDSAMYRCASSLAPAIPGLAPFESETQYFGPGTRLLVL.

The DNA of the CDR3 is TGTGCCAGCAGTGTATGGGCTAGCGGGACCACAGATACGCAGTATTTT. Protein sequence: CASSVWASGTTDTQYF. The rearrangement links TRBV6-1 to TRBJ2-3; 9 nucleotides agree with TRBD2. The V gene's germline CDR1 is MNHNS and CDR2 SASEGT. The V gene end was trimmed by 4 bases and the J gene end by 2 bases; junction bases not matched to a gene: 7. There are 16 residues in the CDR3.

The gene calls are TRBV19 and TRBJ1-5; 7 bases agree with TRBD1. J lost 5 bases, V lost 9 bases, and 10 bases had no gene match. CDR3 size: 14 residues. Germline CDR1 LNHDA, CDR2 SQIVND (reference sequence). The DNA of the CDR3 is TGTGCCAGCGGCCCGACAGGGCTGGATCAGCCCCAGCATTTT. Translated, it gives CASGPTGLDQPQHF. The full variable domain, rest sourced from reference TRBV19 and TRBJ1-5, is DGGITQSPKYLFRKEGQNVTLSCEQNLNHDAMYWYRQDPGQGLRLIYYSQIVNDFQKGDIAEGYSVSREKKESFPLTVTSAQKNPTAFYLCASGPTGLDQPQHFGDGTRLSIL.

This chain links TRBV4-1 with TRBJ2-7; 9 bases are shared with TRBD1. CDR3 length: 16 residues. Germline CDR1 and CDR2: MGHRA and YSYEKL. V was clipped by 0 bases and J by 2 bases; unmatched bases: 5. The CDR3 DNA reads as TGCGCCAGCAGCCAAGATCGGTGGACAGGGGCCTACGAGCAGTACTTC. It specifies CASSQDRWTGAYEQYF.

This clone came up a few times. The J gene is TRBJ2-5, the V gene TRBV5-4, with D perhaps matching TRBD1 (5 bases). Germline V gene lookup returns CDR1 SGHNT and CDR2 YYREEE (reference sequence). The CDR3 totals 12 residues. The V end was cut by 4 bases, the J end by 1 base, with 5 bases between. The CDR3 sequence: CASSRGQETQYF. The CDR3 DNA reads TGTGCCAGCAGCAGGGGCCAAGAGACCCAGTACTTC.

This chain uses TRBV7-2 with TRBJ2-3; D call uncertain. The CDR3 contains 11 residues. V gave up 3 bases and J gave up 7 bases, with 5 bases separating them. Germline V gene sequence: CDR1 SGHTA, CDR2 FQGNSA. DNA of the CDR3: TGTGCCAGCAGCTTGCGGAATACGCAGTATTTT. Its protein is CASSLRNTQYF.

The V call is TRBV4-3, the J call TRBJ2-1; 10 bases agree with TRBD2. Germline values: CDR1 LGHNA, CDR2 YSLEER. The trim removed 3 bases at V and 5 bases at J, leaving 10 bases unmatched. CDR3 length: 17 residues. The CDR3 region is CASSHLAGVLADNEQFF. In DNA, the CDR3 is TGCGCCAGCAGCCACCTAGCGGGAGTTCTCGCCGACAATGAGCAGTTCTTC.

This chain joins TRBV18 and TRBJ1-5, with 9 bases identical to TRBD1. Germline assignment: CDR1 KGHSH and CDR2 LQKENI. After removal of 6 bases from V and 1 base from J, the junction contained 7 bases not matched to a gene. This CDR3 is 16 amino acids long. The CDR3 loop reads CASSADRGLSNQPQHF. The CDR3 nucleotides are TGTGCCAGCTCGGCAGACAGGGGGTTGAGCAATCAGCCCCAGCATTTT.

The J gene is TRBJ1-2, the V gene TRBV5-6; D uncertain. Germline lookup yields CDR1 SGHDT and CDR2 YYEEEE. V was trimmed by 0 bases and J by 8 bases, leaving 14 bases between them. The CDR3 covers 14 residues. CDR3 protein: CASSLGGPYSGYTF. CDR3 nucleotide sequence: TGTGCCAGCAGCTTGGGAGGCCCCTATAGCGGCTACACCTTC. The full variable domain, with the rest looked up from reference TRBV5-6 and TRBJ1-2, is DAGVTQSPTHLIKTRGQQVTLRCSPKSGHDTVSWYQQALGQGPQFIFQYYEEEERQRGNFPDRFSGHQFPNYSSELNVNALLLGDSALYLCASSLGGPYSGYTFGSGTRLTVV.

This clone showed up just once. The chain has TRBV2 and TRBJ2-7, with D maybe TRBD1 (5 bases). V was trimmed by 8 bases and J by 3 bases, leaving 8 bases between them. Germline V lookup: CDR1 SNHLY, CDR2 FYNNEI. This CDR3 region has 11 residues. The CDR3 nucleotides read TGTGCCAGCGGAAGGGGCTACGAGCAGTACTTC. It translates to CASGRGYEQYF.

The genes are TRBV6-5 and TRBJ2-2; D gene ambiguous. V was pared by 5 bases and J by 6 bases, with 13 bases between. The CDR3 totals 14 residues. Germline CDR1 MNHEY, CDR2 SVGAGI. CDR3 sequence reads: CASSPFWASGELFF. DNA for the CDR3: TGTGCCAGCAGTCCCTTTTGGGCCTCCGGGGAGCTGTTTTTT.